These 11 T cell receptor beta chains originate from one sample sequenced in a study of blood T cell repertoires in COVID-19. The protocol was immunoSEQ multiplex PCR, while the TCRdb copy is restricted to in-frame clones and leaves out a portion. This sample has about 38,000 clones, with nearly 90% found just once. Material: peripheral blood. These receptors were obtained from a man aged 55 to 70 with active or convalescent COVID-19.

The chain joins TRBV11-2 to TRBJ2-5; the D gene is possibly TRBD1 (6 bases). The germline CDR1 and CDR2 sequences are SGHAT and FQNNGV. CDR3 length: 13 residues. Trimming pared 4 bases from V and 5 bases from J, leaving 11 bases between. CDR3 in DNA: TGTGCCAGCAGCTCAGGGGTAGGGGAGACCCAGTACTTC. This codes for CASSSGVGETQYF.

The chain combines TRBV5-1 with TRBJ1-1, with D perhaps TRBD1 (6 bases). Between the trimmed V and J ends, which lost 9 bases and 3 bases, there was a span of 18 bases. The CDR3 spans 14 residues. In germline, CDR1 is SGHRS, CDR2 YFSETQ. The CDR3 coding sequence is TGCGCCACCTCCAAGGCAGGGGCGGACACTGAAGCTTTCTTT. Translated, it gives CATSKAGADTEAFF. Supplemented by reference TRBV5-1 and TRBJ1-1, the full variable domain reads KAGVTQTPRYLIKTRGQQVTLSCSPISGHRSVSWYQQTPGQGLQFLFEYFSETQRNKGNFPGRFSGRQFSNSRSEMNVSTLELGDSALYLCATSKAGADTEAFFGQGTRLTVV.

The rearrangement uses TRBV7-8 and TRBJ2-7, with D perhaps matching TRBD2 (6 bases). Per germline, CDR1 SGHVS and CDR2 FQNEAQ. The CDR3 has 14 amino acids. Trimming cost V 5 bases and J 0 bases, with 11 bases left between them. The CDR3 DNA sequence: TGTGCCAGCAGCACTGACGGGAGCTCCTACGAGCAGTACTTC. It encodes CASSTDGSSYEQYF.

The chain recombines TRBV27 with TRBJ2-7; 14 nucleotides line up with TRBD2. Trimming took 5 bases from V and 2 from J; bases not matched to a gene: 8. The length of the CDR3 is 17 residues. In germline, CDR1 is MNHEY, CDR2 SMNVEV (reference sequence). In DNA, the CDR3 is TGTGCCAGCAGTCGTCCCGGGACTAGCGGGGGAGCCTACGAGCAGTACTTC. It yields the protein CASSRPGTSGGAYEQYF.

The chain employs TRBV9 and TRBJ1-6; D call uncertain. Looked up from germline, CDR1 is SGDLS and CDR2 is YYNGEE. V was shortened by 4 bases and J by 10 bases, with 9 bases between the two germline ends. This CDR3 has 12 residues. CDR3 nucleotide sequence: TGTGCCAGCAGCAGCTTGGTGTCACCCCTCCACTTT. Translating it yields CASSSLVSPLHF.

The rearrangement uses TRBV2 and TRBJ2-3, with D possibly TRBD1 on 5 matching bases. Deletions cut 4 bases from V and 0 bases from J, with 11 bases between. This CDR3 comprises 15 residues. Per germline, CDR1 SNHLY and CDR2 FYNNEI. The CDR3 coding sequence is TGTGCCAGCAGTGTCGATAGGGGTAGCACAGATACGCAGTATTTT. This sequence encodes CASSVDRGSTDTQYF.

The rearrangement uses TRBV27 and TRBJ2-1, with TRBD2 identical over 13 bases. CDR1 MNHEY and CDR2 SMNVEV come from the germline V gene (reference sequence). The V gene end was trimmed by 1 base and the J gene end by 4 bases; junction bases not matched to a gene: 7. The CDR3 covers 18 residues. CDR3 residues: CASSLYPPGLAGYNEQFF. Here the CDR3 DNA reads TGTGCCAGCAGTTTATACCCCCCGGGACTAGCGGGATACAATGAGCAGTTCTTC.

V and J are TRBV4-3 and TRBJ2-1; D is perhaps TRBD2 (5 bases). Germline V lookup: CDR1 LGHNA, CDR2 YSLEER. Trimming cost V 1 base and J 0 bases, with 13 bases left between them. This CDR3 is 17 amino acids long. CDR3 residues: CASSQVAPGVSYNEQFF. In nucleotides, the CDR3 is TGCGCCAGCAGCCAAGTCGCTCCCGGGGTCTCCTACAATGAGCAGTTCTTC.

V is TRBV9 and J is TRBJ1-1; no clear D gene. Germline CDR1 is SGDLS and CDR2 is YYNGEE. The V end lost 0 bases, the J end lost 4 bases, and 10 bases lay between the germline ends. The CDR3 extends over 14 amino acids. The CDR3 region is CASSVDRVTTEAFF. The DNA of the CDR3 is TGTGCCAGCAGCGTAGATCGGGTTACCACTGAAGCTTTCTTT.

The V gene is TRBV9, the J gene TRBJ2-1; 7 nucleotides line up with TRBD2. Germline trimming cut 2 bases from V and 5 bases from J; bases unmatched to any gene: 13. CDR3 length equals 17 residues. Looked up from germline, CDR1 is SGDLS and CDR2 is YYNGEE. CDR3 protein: CASSVGPLGGSNNEQFF. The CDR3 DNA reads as TGTGCCAGCAGCGTTGGACCGTTGGGCGGGAGCAACAATGAGCAGTTCTTC.

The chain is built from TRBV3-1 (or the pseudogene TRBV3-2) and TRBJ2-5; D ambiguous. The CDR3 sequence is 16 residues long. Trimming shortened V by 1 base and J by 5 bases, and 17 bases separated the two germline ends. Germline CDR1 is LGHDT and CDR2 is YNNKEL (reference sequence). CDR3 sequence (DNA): TGTGCCAGCAGCCAAGGGTCATACTCGAGAGTGGAGACCCAGTACTTC. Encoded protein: CASSQGSYSRVETQYF.